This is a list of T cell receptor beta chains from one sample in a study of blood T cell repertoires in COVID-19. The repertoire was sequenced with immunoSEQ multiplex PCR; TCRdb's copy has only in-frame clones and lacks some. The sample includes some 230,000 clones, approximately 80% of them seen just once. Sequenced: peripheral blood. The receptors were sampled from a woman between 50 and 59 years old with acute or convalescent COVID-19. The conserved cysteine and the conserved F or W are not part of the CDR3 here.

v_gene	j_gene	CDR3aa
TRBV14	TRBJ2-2	ASSQRRGQVTGELF
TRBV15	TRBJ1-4	ATSSVGGYEEKLF
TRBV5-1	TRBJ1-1	ASSGRDRGNTEAF
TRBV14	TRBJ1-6	ASSPLTAGNSPLH
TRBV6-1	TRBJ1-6	ASSELAYNSPLH
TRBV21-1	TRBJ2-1	AFRSGTGGYNEQF
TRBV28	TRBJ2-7	ASSWEGVQSYEQY
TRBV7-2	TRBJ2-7	ASSLQGRTYEQY
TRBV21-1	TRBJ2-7	ASSSGQAASYEQY
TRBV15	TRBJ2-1	ATSREAGGTYNEQF
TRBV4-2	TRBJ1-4	ASSHGTGNEKLF
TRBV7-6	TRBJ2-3	ASSLEVRRLTQY
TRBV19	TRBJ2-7	ASTPRDRSYEQY
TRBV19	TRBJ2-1	ASRTSASEQF
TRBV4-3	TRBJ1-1	ASSQDPLGGEAF
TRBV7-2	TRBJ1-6	ASSSQQGAGYSPLH
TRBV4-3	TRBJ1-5	ASSQGRGNQPQH
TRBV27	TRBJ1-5	ASSLSSGWEPQH
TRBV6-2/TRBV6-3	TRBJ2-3	ASNPRLGRGSTDTQY
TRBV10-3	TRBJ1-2	AISESTGGGYT
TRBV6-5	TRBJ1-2	ASSRDRGPGYT
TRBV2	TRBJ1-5	ASRETGWDNQPQH
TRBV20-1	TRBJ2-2	SASNPRGRSGELF
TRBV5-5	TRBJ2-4	ASSLAGRSAKNIQY
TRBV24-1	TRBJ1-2	ATSASAAGGYT
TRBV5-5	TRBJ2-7	ASSLAPSIDEQY
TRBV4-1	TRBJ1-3	ASSQVGQVSGNTIY